Presented here are 9 T cell receptor beta chains from one specimen sequenced in a study of cytotoxic CD8 clonotypes in ibrutinib-treated CLL (dated by TCRdb to 2020 to 2022). Library method: the immunoSEQ multiplex PCR assay. TCRdb re-hosts the immuneACCESS table, in-frame sequences only. Its copies lack some clones; in the studies checked, an unresolved V gene accounts for under half of them, and the cause for the rest is not known. The sample profile shows 68,000 or so clones; roughly 72% of them were found once. Around 5.8% of the sample is in the top ten clones. Read against the paper, the sample's time point label means: approximately twelve months on ibrutinib. The specimen comprised PBMCs, sampled after 12 months of ibrutinib treatment. All receptors derive from a human donor with chronic lymphocytic leukemia.

CDR3 in DNA: TGTGCCAGCAGCCTACCCAGGGATTTTCAGGGGTTTTCGTACGAGCAGTACTTC. Translating gives CASSLPRDFQGFSYEQYF. V and J are TRBV7-9 and TRBJ2-7, with a possible D match to TRBD1 (6 bases). The CDR3 runs 18 residues. CDR1 is SEHNR and CDR2 is FQNEAQ in the germline V gene (reference sequence). V was cut by 5 bases and J by 4 bases, with 27 bases left in between.

This clone appeared a few times. The V and J genes are TRBV5-5 and TRBJ2-1, with no clear D. This CDR3 contains 17 residues. Between the trimmed V and J ends, which lost 3 bases and 0 bases, there was a span of 16 bases. Germline V gives CDR1 SGHKS, CDR2 YYEKEE (reference sequence). For the CDR3, the DNA is TGTGCCAGCAGCTCGACCCCTGCTAAAAGCTCCTACAATGAGCAGTTCTTC. It is translated as CASSSTPAKSSYNEQFF.

The CDR3 sequence is CASSLAGVAPYEQYF. The CDR3 DNA reads as TGCGCCAGCAGCTTGGCTGGGGTGGCCCCCTACGAGCAGTACTTC. The chain joins TRBV5-1 to TRBJ2-7; D is unclear. CDR1 is SGHRS and CDR2 is YFSETQ in the germline V gene. Trimming took off 0 bases at V and 2 bases at J, with 12 bases between the two ends. The CDR3 contains 15 residues.

V and J are TRBV2 and TRBJ1-3; 7 bases agree with TRBD1. The germline V gene has CDR1 SNHLY and CDR2 FYNNEI. CDR3 length equals 15 residues. The V and J ends lost 1 base and 4 bases, in that order; junction bases with no gene match: 4. The CDR3 sequence: CASSEGQGEGNTIYF. The CDR3, as DNA: TGTGCCAGCAGTGAAGGACAGGGCGAGGGAAACACCATATATTTT.

The V and J genes are TRBV18 and TRBJ1-1; tentative D call: TRBD1 (5 bases). Trimming pared 3 bases from V and 5 bases from J, leaving 16 bases between. CDR3 size: 15 residues. CDR1 and CDR2 (germline): KGHSH, LQKENI. CDR3 DNA: TGTGCCAGCTCACCCCGGGGGATGGAGGGTACTGAAGCTTTCTTT. Translation: CASSPRGMEGTEAFF. Filled out from reference TRBV18 and TRBJ1-1, the complete variable domain reads NAGVMQNPRHLVRRRGQEARLRCSPMKGHSHVYWYRQLPEEGLKFMVYLQKENIIDESGMPKERFSAEFPKEGPSILRIQQVVRGDSAAYFCASSPRGMEGTEAFFGQGTRLTVV.

The chain combines TRBV11-2 with TRBJ2-7; 9 bases fit TRBD1. V was clipped by 1 base and J by 3 bases; unmatched bases: 4. The length of the CDR3 is 15 residues. CDR1 SGHAT and CDR2 FQNNGV come from the germline V gene. The CDR3 loop reads CASSLAPGQGYEQYF. In nucleotides, the CDR3 is TGTGCCAGCAGCTTAGCCCCGGGACAGGGCTACGAGCAGTACTTC.

The chain combines TRBV9 with TRBJ2-7, with 10 positions matching TRBD2. The germline V gene encodes CDR1 SGDLS and CDR2 YYNGEE. The CDR3 runs 15 residues. V dropped 0 bases and J dropped 2; count of bases not matched to a gene: 2. CDR3 nucleotide sequence: TGTGCCAGCAGCGTAGCTAGCGGGGGTCCCTACGAGCAGTACTTC. Translation gives CASSVASGGPYEQYF.

The chain links TRBV20-1 to TRBJ1-2; D ambiguous. The CDR3 sequence is 10 residues long. Germline values: CDR1 DFQATT, CDR2 SNEGSKA (reference sequence). The V end was cut by 0 bases, the J end by 11 bases, with 7 bases between. The CDR3 bases are TGCAGTGCTAGAGAGGGGTATTACACCTTC. Translation gives CSAREGYYTF.

The chain recombines TRBV30 with TRBJ1-4, with no clear D. CDR3 length equals 12 residues. Between the trimmed V and J ends, which lost 6 bases and 13 bases, there was a span of 18 bases. Germline CDR1 is GTSNPN and CDR2 is SVGIG (reference sequence). CDR3 nucleotide sequence: TGTGCCTGCTCCCGTAGGGCGCAGGTACTGTTTTTT. Translating it yields CACSRRAQVLFF.